This T cell receptor beta chain derives from a study of blood T cells in healthy people across ages. This CDR3 comprises 15 residues. CDR1 SGHTA and CDR2 FQGNSA come from the germline V gene. This clonotype was recorded many times. At one end the junction does not follow the germline gene, possibly because of a read error. With a J-beta primer mix and a sample-barcoded 5' primer, a second PCR ran roughly 7 to 11 cycles. TCRdb re-derived calls from the 5' RACE reads in MiXCR, one entry per CDR3 protein. The data contain hundreds of thousands of distinct CDR3 sequences, approximately 29% of them singletons.

This chain uses TRBV7-2 with TRBJ2-1; TRBD2 matches 11 bases. The sample consisted of blood. This TCR was sampled from a woman of 80 years or more in good health. DNA for the CDR3: TGTGCCAGCAGCGTAGCGGGGGGGCGCTACAATGAGCAGTTCTTC. Amino acid sequence: CASSVAGGRYNEQFF.